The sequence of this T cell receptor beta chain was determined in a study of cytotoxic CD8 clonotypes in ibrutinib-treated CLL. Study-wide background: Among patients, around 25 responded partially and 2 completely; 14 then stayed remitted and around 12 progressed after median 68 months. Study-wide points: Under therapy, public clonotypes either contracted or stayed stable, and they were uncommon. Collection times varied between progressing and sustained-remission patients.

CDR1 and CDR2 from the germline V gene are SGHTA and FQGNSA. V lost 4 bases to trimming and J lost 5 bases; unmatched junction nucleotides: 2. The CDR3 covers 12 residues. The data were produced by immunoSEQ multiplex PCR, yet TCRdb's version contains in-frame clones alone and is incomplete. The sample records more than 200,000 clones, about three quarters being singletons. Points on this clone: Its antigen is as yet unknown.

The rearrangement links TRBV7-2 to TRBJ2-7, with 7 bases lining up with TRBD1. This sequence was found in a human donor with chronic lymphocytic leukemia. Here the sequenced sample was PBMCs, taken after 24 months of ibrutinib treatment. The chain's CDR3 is CASSYTGDEQYF. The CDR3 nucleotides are TGTGCCAGCAGCTATACAGGGGACGAGCAGTACTTC.